This T cell receptor (beta chain) derives from a study of a mutant IDH1 vaccine in newly diagnosed glioma. Study context: Vaccine dosing followed radiotherapy by 4-6 weeks, or accompanied temozolomide cycles. Receipt of radiotherapy, temozolomide, or both preceded the study, and most received both.

Noted time point: week 23, last vaccination. The vaccine gave 300 ug of a 20-mer mutant IDH1 peptide subcutaneously per dose. There were new WHO grade 3 or 4 astrocytomas in the donors, and these were IDH1-mutant and ATRX-lost. A word on this clone: Its antigen remains unidentified.

TCRdb keeps only in-frame clones here, not all; method: immunoSEQ multiplex PCR. This table has 25,000 to 30,000 clones, roughly 80% appearing once. The CDR3 consists of 14 residues. From germline, CDR1 is GTSNPN and CDR2 SVGIG (reference sequence). Trimming took 3 bases from V and 6 from J, leaving 16 bases between them. The sample here was PBMCs, taken from a glioma patient whose treatment included an IDH1 peptide vaccine. The rearrangement links TRBV30 to TRBJ2-3; D perhaps matches TRBD2 (7 bases). This receptor was identified in a woman under 40 with glioma. CDR3 amino acids: CAWRPRGASDTQYF. CDR3 bases: TGTGCCTGGAGGCCCCGGGGGGCATCCGATACGCAGTATTTT.